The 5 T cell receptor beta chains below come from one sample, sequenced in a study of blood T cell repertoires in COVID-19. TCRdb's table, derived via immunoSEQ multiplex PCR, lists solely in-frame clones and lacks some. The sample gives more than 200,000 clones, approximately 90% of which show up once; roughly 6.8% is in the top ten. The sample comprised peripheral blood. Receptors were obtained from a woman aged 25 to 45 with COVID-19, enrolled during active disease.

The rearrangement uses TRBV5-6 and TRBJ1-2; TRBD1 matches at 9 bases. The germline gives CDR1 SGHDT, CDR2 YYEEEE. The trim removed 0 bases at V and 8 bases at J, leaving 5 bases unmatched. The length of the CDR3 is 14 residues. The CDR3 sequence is CASSLDRGRVGYTF. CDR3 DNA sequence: TGTGCCAGCAGCTTGGACAGGGGGCGCGTGGGCTACACCTTC.

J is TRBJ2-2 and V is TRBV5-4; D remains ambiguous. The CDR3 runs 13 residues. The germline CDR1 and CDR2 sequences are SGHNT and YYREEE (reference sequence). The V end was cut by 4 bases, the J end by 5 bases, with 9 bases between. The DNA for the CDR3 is TGTGCCAGCAGCCTTACAGAGACCGGGGAGCTGTTTTTT. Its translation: CASSLTETGELFF.

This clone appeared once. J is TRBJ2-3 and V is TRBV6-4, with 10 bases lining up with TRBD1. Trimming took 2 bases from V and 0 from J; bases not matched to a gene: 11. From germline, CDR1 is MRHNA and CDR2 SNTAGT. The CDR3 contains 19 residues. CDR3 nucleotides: TGTGCCAGCAGTGACCCCCGAGACAGGGGGCCGACTAGCACAGATACGCAGTATTTT. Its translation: CASSDPRDRGPTSTDTQYF.

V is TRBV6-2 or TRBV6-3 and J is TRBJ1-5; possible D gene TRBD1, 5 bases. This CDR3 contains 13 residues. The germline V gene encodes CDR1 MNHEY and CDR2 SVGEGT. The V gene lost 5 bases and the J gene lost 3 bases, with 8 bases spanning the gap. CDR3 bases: TGTGCCAGCAGTAACAGGAACAATCAGCCCCAGCATTTT. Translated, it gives CASSNRNNQPQHF.

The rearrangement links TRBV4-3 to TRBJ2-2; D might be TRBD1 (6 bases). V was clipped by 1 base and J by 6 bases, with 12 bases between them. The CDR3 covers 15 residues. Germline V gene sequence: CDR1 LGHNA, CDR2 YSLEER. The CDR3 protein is CASSQVGAVAGELFF. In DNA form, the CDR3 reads TGCGCCAGCAGCCAAGTGGGGGCGGTTGCCGGGGAGCTGTTTTTT.